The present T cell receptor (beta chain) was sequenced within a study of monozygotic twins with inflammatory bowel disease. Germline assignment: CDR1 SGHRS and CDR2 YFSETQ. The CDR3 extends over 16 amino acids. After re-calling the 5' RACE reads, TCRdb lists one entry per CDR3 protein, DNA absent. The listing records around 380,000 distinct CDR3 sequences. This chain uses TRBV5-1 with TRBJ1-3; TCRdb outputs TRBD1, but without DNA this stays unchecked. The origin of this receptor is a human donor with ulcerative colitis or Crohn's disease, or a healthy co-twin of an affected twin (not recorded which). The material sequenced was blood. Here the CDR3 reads CASSYNSPAAGNTIYF.